The 32 T cell receptor beta chains in this list originate from one sample, sequenced in a study of cytomegalovirus exposure and HLA in healthy donors. PCR involved 60 Vbeta and 13 Jbeta primers. Sequenced by immunoSEQ multiplex PCR; TCRdb stores in-frame clones only, minus some. This table holds some 270,000 clones, about nine tenths found once. Sequenced: PBMCs. The receptors were gathered from a girl aged 2 to 10 in good health and CMV-seronegative.

This clone was observed a few times. V and J are TRBV30 and TRBJ1-1, with a possible D match to TRBD1 (6 bases). CDR3 length: 13 residues. From germline, CDR1 is GTSNPN and CDR2 SVGIG (reference sequence). V shed 1 base and J shed 4 bases, with 10 bases lying between them. The CDR3 DNA follows: TGTGCCTGGAGTGCGGAAGGGGGCACTGAAGCTTTCTTT. Its protein is CAWSAEGGTEAFF.

This chain uses TRBV5-1 with TRBJ2-5; D call uncertain. The CDR3 consists of 12 residues. Trimming left V 4 bases short and J 4 bases short, with 8 bases between. The germline V gene encodes CDR1 SGHRS and CDR2 YFSETQ. The CDR3 reads CASSVGGETQYF. The CDR3, as DNA: TGCGCCAGCAGCGTGGGCGGAGAGACCCAGTACTTC.

The chain has TRBV30 and TRBJ2-7; a weak D match, TRBD2 (5 bases). CDR1 GTSNPN and CDR2 SVGIG come from the germline V gene (reference sequence). This CDR3 comprises 12 residues. Trimming shortened V by 8 bases and J by 4 bases, and 15 bases separated the two germline ends. The CDR3: CAAGLHLYEQYF. The CDR3 DNA sequence: TGTGCCGCCGGACTCCACCTTTACGAGCAGTACTTC.

The chain couples TRBV29-1 to TRBJ1-1; possible D gene TRBD1, 5 bases. Germline lookup yields CDR1 SQVTM and CDR2 ANQGSEA. This CDR3 has 14 residues. V lost 2 bases, J lost 0 bases, and 10 bases lay in between. Here the CDR3 reads CSVETQGLNTEAFF. The CDR3 coding sequence is TGCAGCGTTGAAACTCAGGGCTTGAACACTGAAGCTTTCTTT.

This clone was found once. The rearrangement joins TRBV6-5 to TRBJ1-1; D gene ambiguous. The V gene's germline CDR1 is MNHEY and CDR2 SVGAGI. V lost 6 bases and J lost 1, with 9 bases in between. The CDR3 runs 13 residues. The CDR3 region is CASRTVTNTEAFF. The CDR3, as DNA: TGTGCCAGCAGAACAGTCACGAACACTGAAGCTTTCTTT.

In its sample, this clone was seen a few times. The chain is built from TRBV10-3 and TRBJ2-5; D gene ambiguous. The CDR3 runs 14 residues. The V end was cut by 3 bases, the J end by 2 bases, with 10 bases between. CDR1 and CDR2 (germline): ENHRY, SYGVKD. The CDR3 coding sequence is TGTGCCATCAGTGATTTGCAGACTCAAGAGACCCAGTACTTC. Translated: CAISDLQTQETQYF.

This chain links TRBV13 with TRBJ2-3; D gene uncertain. This CDR3 is 15 amino acids long. Germline assignment: CDR1 PRHDT and CDR2 FYEKMQ (reference sequence). The V end lost 1 base, the J end lost 7 bases, and 15 bases lay between the germline ends. CDR3 loop: CASSLAPGSTHTQYF. In nucleotides, the CDR3 is TGTGCCAGCAGCTTAGCACCAGGTAGTACACATACGCAGTATTTT.

This clone was counted a single time. The gene calls are TRBV5-1 and TRBJ1-2; maybe TRBD1 (5 bases). The germline V gene encodes CDR1 SGHRS and CDR2 YFSETQ. Trimming removed 0 bases at V and 5 bases at J, with 11 bases between. This CDR3 is 14 amino acids long. This CDR3 reads CASSLEGPGYGYTF. The DNA of the CDR3 is TGCGCCAGCAGCTTGGAGGGGCCAGGGTATGGCTACACCTTC.

The chain uses TRBV4-1 and TRBJ1-1; D perhaps matches TRBD1 (5 bases). The CDR3 totals 16 residues. The germline V and J ends were trimmed by 1 base and 1 base, with 13 bases remaining between them. Germline loops: CDR1 MGHRA, CDR2 YSYEKL. In DNA form, the CDR3 reads TGCGCCAGCAGCCAAGCCCCCACAGGAGCGAACACTGAAGCTTTCTTT. Residues: CASSQAPTGANTEAFF.

The chain combines TRBV30 with TRBJ2-2; tentative D call: TRBD2 (5 bases). V was cut by 0 bases and J by 1 base, with 6 bases left in between. CDR3 length: 14 residues. Germline CDR1 is GTSNPN and CDR2 is SVGIG (reference sequence). The CDR3 sequence: CAWSVRGNTGELFF. The DNA of the CDR3 is TGTGCCTGGAGTGTACGGGGGAACACCGGGGAGCTGTTTTTT.

The chain joins TRBV6-5 to TRBJ1-2; tentatively, D is TRBD1 (5 bases). Germline V gene data show CDR1 as MNHEY and CDR2 as SVGAGI. V shed 2 bases and J shed 0 bases, with 7 bases lying between them. The CDR3 runs 14 residues. The CDR3 DNA is TGTGCCAGCAGTTACGACAGTTCTAACTATGGCTACACCTTC. Its protein is CASSYDSSNYGYTF.

This chain joins TRBV5-1 and TRBJ1-6; no clear D. V lost 4 bases to trimming and J lost 7 bases, with 30 bases between them. CDR3 length: 20 residues. Germline assignment: CDR1 SGHRS and CDR2 YFSETQ. The CDR3 bases are TGCGCCAGCAGCCCCGGGGAGGCAGTCGGAGGACCCCCGACGAATTCACCCCTCCACTTT. It encodes CASSPGEAVGGPPTNSPLHF.

The rearrangement uses TRBV7-3 and TRBJ1-2; possible D gene TRBD1, 6 bases. V lost 5 bases, J lost 5 bases, and 18 bases lay in between. Germline values: CDR1 SGHTA, CDR2 FQGTGA. CDR3 size: 15 residues. The CDR3 is CASSPRKGVEYGYTF. CDR3 nucleotides: TGTGCCAGCAGCCCCCGGAAGGGGGTCGAATATGGCTACACCTTC. Filled out from reference TRBV7-3 and TRBJ1-2, the complete variable domain reads GAGVSQTPSNKVTEKGKYVELRCDPISGHTALYWYRQSLGQGPEFLIYFQGTGAADDSGLPNDRFFAVRPEGSVSTLKIQRTERGDSAVYLCASSPRKGVEYGYTFGSGTRLTVV.

DNA of the CDR3: TGCGCCAGCAGCTTGGACAGAAACTCCTATAATTCACCCCTCCACTTT. Amino acid sequence: CASSLDRNSYNSPLHF. The V gene is TRBV5-1, the J gene TRBJ1-6; D is uncertain. CDR1 SGHRS and CDR2 YFSETQ come from the germline V gene. Trimming removed 0 bases at V and 0 bases at J, with 7 bases between. This CDR3 has 16 residues.

The chain's CDR3 is CASSSGQGEYYYGYTF. Written as DNA, the CDR3 is TGTGCCAGCAGCTCGGGACAGGGGGAGTACTACTATGGCTACACCTTC. The chain joins TRBV11-2 to TRBJ1-2; 11 bases match TRBD1. The ends lost 4 bases at V and 3 bases at J; junction bases unmatched: 7. This CDR3 has 16 amino acids. The germline CDR1 and CDR2 sequences are SGHAT and FQNNGV.

The chain combines TRBV28 with TRBJ1-5; TRBD1 matches at 9 bases. Germline CDR1 reads MDHEN; CDR2 reads SYDVKM. J was trimmed by 1 base and V by 7 bases; bases with no gene match: 8. The CDR3 contains 16 residues. CDR3 loop: CASISQGASSNQPQHF. The CDR3, as DNA: TGTGCCAGCATCTCACAGGGGGCGAGCAGCAATCAGCCCCAGCATTTT.

The rearrangement links TRBV18 to TRBJ1-1; TRBD1 matches 7 bases. With 5 bases clipped from V and 5 bases from J, the junction kept 5 bases outside the gene matches. This CDR3 is 13 amino acids long. CDR1 is KGHSH, CDR2 LQKENI, per germline. The chain's CDR3 is CASSTDRDTEAFF. The CDR3 coding sequence is TGTGCCAGCTCAACAGACAGGGATACTGAAGCTTTCTTT.

J is TRBJ1-1 and V is TRBV5-5; tentative D call: TRBD1 (5 bases). The CDR3 runs to 14 residues. The V and J ends lost 5 bases and 0 bases respectively, with 11 bases between them. Per germline, CDR1 SGHKS and CDR2 YYEKEE (reference sequence). DNA of the CDR3: TGTGCCAGCAGTGTGACAGAAATGAACACTGAAGCTTTCTTT. Translation: CASSVTEMNTEAFF.

This clone was recorded once. The chain uses TRBV27 and TRBJ2-3, with 7 bases matching TRBD1. There are 14 residues in the CDR3. J lost 6 bases, V lost 4 bases, and 7 bases had no gene match. Germline-derived CDR1 and CDR2 are MNHEY and SMNVEV (reference sequence). CDR3 bases: TGTGCCAGCAGTTCTCTTAAGGGGGCGGATACGCAGTATTTT. This codes for CASSSLKGADTQYF.

CDR3 nucleotide sequence: TGTGCCAGCAGCTTAAGGTCAGGGGCCAAAGAGACCCAGTACTTC. The encoded protein is CASSLRSGAKETQYF. The chain combines TRBV7-9 with TRBJ2-5; tentatively, D is TRBD1 (6 bases). Trimming took 2 bases from V and 3 from J, leaving 13 bases between them. Germline V gene data show CDR1 as SEHNR and CDR2 as FQNEAQ (reference sequence). The CDR3 loop spans 15 amino acids. The full variable domain, its missing parts supplied by reference TRBV7-9 and TRBJ2-5, is DTGVSQNPRHKITKRGQNVTFRCDPISEHNRLYWYRQTLGQGPEFLTYFQNEAQLEKSRLLSDRFSAERPKGSFSTLEIQRTEQGDSAMYLCASSLRSGAKETQYFGPGTRLLVL.

The rearrangement links TRBV10-1 to TRBJ1-4, with 7 bases matching TRBD1. This CDR3 is 13 amino acids long. Unmatched junction bases numbered 6, after V lost 7 bases and J lost 7 bases. Germline V gene sequence: CDR1 WNHNN, CDR2 SYGVQD (reference sequence). CDR3 amino acids: CASNRGVGEKLFF. CDR3 nucleotide sequence: TGCGCCAGCAACAGGGGTGTTGGTGAAAAACTGTTTTTT.

The V gene is TRBV10-2, the J gene TRBJ2-7, with 12 positions matching TRBD2. The length of the CDR3 is 17 residues. Germline CDR1 WSHSY, CDR2 SAAADI. Unmatched junction bases numbered 9, after V lost 3 bases and J lost 3 bases. DNA for the CDR3: TGCGCCAGCAGTGACCGGACTAGCGGGGTGCCCCTCTACGAGCAGTACTTC. Translation gives CASSDRTSGVPLYEQYF.

This chain links TRBV2 with TRBJ1-5; a weak D match, TRBD1 (5 bases). This CDR3 has 13 residues. The V and J ends lost 4 bases and 6 bases respectively, with 10 bases between them. The V gene's germline CDR1 is SNHLY and CDR2 FYNNEI. The CDR3 here is CASSAGQGQPQHF. CDR3 DNA: TGTGCCAGCAGTGCAGGGCAGGGTCAGCCCCAGCATTTT.

The chain recombines TRBV20-1 with TRBJ2-3; D is perhaps TRBD2 (6 bases). The CDR3 is made up of 11 amino acids. Trimming removed 4 bases at V and 12 bases at J, with 14 bases between. In germline, CDR1 is DFQATT, CDR2 SNEGSKA (reference sequence). CDR3 nucleotides: TGCAGTGCTAAAGTATTAGCGGATCAGTATTTT. Translation: CSAKVLADQYF.

The CDR3, as DNA: TGCGCCAGCAGCAAAGACGAGGCCTACGAGCAGTACTTC. Translated: CASSKDEAYEQYF. This rearrangement joins TRBV5-1 to TRBJ2-7; no firm D call. This CDR3 is 13 amino acids long. The V end lost 4 bases, the J end lost 2 bases, and 10 bases lay between the germline ends. Germline V gives CDR1 SGHRS, CDR2 YFSETQ. Complete variable domain (other parts from reference TRBV5-1 and TRBJ2-7): KAGVTQTPRYLIKTRGQQVTLSCSPISGHRSVSWYQQTPGQGLQFLFEYFSETQRNKGNFPGRFSGRQFSNSRSEMNVSTLELGDSALYLCASSKDEAYEQYFGPGTRLTVT.

The genes are TRBV2 and TRBJ1-4; the D gene is possibly TRBD1 (6 bases). Germline V lookup: CDR1 SNHLY, CDR2 FYNNEI. The CDR3 sequence is 14 residues long. V was clipped by 6 bases and J by 5 bases, with 13 bases between them. CDR3 region: CASSLDRVNEKLFF. CDR3 sequence (DNA): TGTGCCAGCAGCCTGGACAGAGTAAATGAAAAACTGTTTTTT.

There are a few counts of this clone. The chain links TRBV9 to TRBJ2-3, with 9 bases fitting TRBD2. Germline V CDR1 and CDR2: SGDLS, YYNGEE. Trimming cost V 2 bases and J 1 base; bases outside gene matches: 17. The CDR3 totals 20 residues. The CDR3 spells CASSVTPGTSTKGGTDTQYF. DNA of the CDR3: TGTGCCAGCAGCGTCACCCCCGGGACTAGCACAAAAGGGGGCACAGATACGCAGTATTTT.

This rearrangement joins TRBV7-3 to TRBJ2-7, with TRBD1 matching over 7 bases. The CDR3 extends over 15 amino acids. J was trimmed by 3 bases and V by 4 bases; bases with no gene match: 9. CDR1 is SGHTA and CDR2 is FQGTGA in the germline V gene. The CDR3 DNA follows: TGTGCCAGCAGCTCCTTCCCCGGGACAGACTACGAGCAGTACTTC. It codes for CASSSFPGTDYEQYF.

The V call is TRBV28, the J call TRBJ2-5; TRBD1 is a possible D gene (7 bases). The CDR3 runs 14 residues. Germline lookup yields CDR1 MDHEN and CDR2 SYDVKM. Deletions cut 6 bases from V and 5 bases from J, with 16 bases between. For the CDR3, the DNA is TGTGCCAGCAGCGAAACAGGGGAGGTGGAGACCCAGTACTTC. It specifies CASSETGEVETQYF. The full variable domain, in which reference TRBV28 and TRBJ2-5 provide the parts outside the CDR3, is DVKVTQSSRYLVKRTGEKVFLECVQDMDHENMFWYRQDPGLGLRLIYFSYDVKMKEKGDIPEGYSVSREKKERFSLILESASTNQTSMYLCASSETGEVETQYFGPGTRLLVL.

This chain links TRBV5-6 with TRBJ1-5; D may be TRBD1 (6 bases). Germline V gene lookup returns CDR1 SGHDT and CDR2 YYEEEE. The ends were cut back, 3 bases at V and 3 bases at J, with 16 bases in the middle. This CDR3 has 16 amino acids. The CDR3 loop reads CASSYRDTEYNQPQHF. CDR3 coding DNA: TGTGCCAGCAGCTACCGGGACACCGAATACAATCAGCCCCAGCATTTT.

The chain employs TRBV18 and TRBJ2-3; TRBD2 matches at 11 bases. Trimming removed 4 bases from V and 5 bases from J; junction bases left unmatched: 14. Germline V gives CDR1 KGHSH, CDR2 LQKENI. This CDR3 has 18 amino acids. CDR3 bases: TGTGCCAGCTCACTACTTCGGGGTAGTGGACTAGCGGGAGATACGCAGTATTTT. Translating it yields CASSLLRGSGLAGDTQYF.

The genes are TRBV7-9 and TRBJ1-5; D uncertain. In germline, CDR1 is SEHNR, CDR2 FQNEAQ (reference sequence). V was shortened by 5 bases and J by 0 bases, with 5 bases between the two germline ends. CDR3 size: 13 residues. CDR3 sequence reads: CASSPRSNQPQHF. CDR3 coding DNA: TGTGCCAGCAGCCCCCGTAGCAATCAGCCCCAGCATTTT.